A selection of T cell receptor beta chains follows, all from one sample in a study of radiation and T cells in renal cell carcinoma. Assay used: immunoSEQ multiplex PCR; TCRdb lists only in-frame clones, some missing. The top ten hold over 1.5% of the sample, which has 100,000 to 150,000 clones, roughly 77% seen once. The sequencing used blood, collected from a patient whose treatment included radiotherapy and nephrectomy. The receptors were sampled from a woman aged 55-69 years with renal cell carcinoma. The CDR3 runs from the conserved cysteine through the conserved F or W. Each record gives: J gene, V gene, CDR3 protein.

>TRBJ2-3|TRBV30
CAWSVPSTDTQYF
>TRBJ2-5|TRBV28
CASSSPGKETQYF
>TRBJ1-3|TRBV27
CASSGGARSGNTIYF
>TRBJ1-1|TRBV4-1
CASSQEQSRGRGMSTEAFF
>TRBJ2-2|TRBV19
CASIRAGELFF
>TRBJ1-4|TRBV5-1
CASSSTGTTNEKLFF
>TRBJ2-3|TRBV13
CASSLGGLAGTDTQYF
>TRBJ1-1|TRBV5-4
CASRSAVNTEAFF
>TRBJ2-5|TRBV11-2
CASSLSTASGWETQYF
>TRBJ1-5|TRBV2
CASSVEGNQPQHF
>TRBJ2-7|TRBV10-2
CASSGGPAGSYEQYF
>TRBJ2-1|TRBV11-3
CASSPGPREQFF
>TRBJ1-2|TRBV28
CASSSNPNRGGYTF